This T cell receptor beta chain was profiled in a study of blood T cell repertoires in COVID-19. Study-wide background: COVID-19 samples from acute and convalescent phases originated in the United States, Italy and Spain. From T cells, B-cell-depleted T cells, or PBMCs came the material, which was cDNA or gDNA.

Per the original data handling: Amplification from reference gene primers served as the basis for estimated nucleated cell counts. TCRdb's copy holds only in-frame clones and misses some; the assay was immunoSEQ multiplex PCR. The V and J calls and clone size come from that table; D and trimming were worked out from the DNA. The repertoire holds about 98,000 clones, with approximately 86% as singletons. Patients at the Seattle site were enrolled during active infection and followed longitudinally. Trimming cost V 0 bases and J 1 base, with 10 bases left between them. The CDR3 is made up of 15 amino acids. Germline values: CDR1 SGHRS, CDR2 YFSETQ.

The clonotype comes from a woman in her forties or fifties with COVID-19, enrolled during active disease. J is TRBJ1-1 and V is TRBV5-1, with a possible D match to TRBD1 (6 bases). The source material was peripheral blood. This CDR3 reads CASSLAGRGNTEAFF. CDR3 nucleotides: TGCGCCAGCAGCTTGGCCGGCAGGGGGAACACTGAAGCTTTCTTT.